This TCR beta chain was found in a study of early T cells in non-severe SARS-CoV-2 infection. This clonotype has a count of ten or more. CDR1 LNHDA and CDR2 SQIVND come from the germline V gene (reference sequence). Trimming took 5 bases from V and 3 from J; bases not matched to a gene: 9. This CDR3 has 16 residues. MiXCR, applied by TCRdb to the 5' RACE reads, yields one record per CDR3 protein. Of approximately 31,000 distinct CDR3 sequences listed, approximately 5% are singletons. This TCR derives from an adult who was a healthcare worker with PCR-confirmed SARS-CoV-2 infection or an uninfected control (not recorded which). The chain uses TRBV19 and TRBJ2-7, with 11 bases fitting TRBD2. The source material was whole blood. CDR3 sequence (DNA): TGTGCCAGTAGTGAGGGACTAGCGGCAAGGGACTACGAGCAGTACTTC. This translates into CASSEGLAARDYEQYF.